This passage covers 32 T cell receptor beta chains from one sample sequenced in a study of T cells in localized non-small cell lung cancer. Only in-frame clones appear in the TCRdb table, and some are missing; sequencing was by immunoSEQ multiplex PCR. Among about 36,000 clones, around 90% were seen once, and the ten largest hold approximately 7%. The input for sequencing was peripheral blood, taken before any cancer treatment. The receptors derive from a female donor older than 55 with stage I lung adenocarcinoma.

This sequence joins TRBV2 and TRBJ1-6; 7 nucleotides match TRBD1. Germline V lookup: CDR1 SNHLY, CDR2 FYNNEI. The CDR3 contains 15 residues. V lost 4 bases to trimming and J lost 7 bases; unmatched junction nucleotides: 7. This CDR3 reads CASSATGWANSPLHF. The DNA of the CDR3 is TGTGCCAGCAGTGCGACAGGGTGGGCCAATTCACCCCTCCACTTT.

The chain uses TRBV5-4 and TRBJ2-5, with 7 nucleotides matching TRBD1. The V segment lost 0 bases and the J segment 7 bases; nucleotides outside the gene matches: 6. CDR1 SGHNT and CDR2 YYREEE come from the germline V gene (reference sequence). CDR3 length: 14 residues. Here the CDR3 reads CASSLDRGSVTQYF. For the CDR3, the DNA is TGTGCCAGCAGCTTGGACAGGGGAAGTGTGACCCAGTACTTC. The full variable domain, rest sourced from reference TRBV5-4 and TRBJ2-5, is ETGVTQSPTHLIKTRGQQVTLRCSSQSGHNTVSWYQQALGQGPQFIFQYYREEENGRGNFPPRFSGLQFPNYSSELNVNALELDDSALYLCASSLDRGSVTQYFGPGTRLLVL.

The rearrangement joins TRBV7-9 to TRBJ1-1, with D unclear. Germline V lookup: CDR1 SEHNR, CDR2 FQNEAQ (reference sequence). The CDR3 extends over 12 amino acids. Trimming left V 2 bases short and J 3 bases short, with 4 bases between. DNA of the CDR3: TGTGCCAGCAGCTTACAGGACACTGAAGCTTTCTTT. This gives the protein CASSLQDTEAFF.

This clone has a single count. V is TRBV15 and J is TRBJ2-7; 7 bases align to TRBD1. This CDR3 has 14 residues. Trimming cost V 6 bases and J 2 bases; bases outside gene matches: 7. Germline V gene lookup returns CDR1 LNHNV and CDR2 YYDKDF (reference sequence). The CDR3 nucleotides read TGTGCCACCAGGGAACAGGGGAGTCCCTACGAGCAGTACTTC. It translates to CATREQGSPYEQYF. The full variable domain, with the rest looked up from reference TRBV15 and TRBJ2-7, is DAMVIQNPRYQVTQFGKPVTLSCSQTLNHNVMYWYQQKSSQAPKLLFHYYDKDFNNEADTPDNFQSRRPNTSFCFLDIRSPGLGDTAMYLCATREQGSPYEQYFGPGTRLTVT.

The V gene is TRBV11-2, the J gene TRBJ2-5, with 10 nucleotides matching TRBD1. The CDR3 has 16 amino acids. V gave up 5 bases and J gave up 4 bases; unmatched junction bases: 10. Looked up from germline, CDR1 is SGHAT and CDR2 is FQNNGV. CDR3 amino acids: CASSTGTTGGRETQYF. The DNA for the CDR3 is TGTGCCAGCAGCACAGGCACGACAGGGGGCCGAGAGACCCAGTACTTC.

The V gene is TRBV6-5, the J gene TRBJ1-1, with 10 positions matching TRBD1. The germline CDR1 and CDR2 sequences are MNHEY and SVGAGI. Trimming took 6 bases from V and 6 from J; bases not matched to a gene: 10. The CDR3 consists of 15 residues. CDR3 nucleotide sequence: TGTGCCAGCAGGTTCTCGGGACAGGGGTGGTCTGAAGCTTTCTTT. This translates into CASRFSGQGWSEAFF.

CDR3 loop: CASSQSGTPNTEAFF. The DNA for the CDR3 is TGTGCCAGCTCACAGTCAGGGACACCGAACACTGAAGCTTTCTTT. The chain employs TRBV18 and TRBJ1-1; D perhaps matches TRBD1 (6 bases). There are 15 residues in the CDR3. V shed 4 bases and J shed 1 base, with 13 bases lying between them. Germline loops: CDR1 KGHSH, CDR2 LQKENI.

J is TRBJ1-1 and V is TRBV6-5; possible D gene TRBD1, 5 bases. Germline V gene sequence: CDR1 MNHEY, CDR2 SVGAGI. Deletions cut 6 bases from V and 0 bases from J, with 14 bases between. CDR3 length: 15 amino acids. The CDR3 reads CASSWQGNLNTEAFF. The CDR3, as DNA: TGTGCCAGCAGCTGGCAGGGAAACTTGAACACTGAAGCTTTCTTT.

The CDR3 reads CASSPGTGPAYEQYV. The CDR3 region has the DNA TGTGCCAGTAGTCCGGGGACAGGACCGGCCTACGAGCAGTACGTC. The V gene is TRBV19, the J gene TRBJ2-7; the match to TRBD1 covers 8 bases. This CDR3 is 15 amino acids long. Germline loops: CDR1 LNHDA, CDR2 SQIVND (reference sequence). The V and J ends lost 5 bases and 2 bases, in that order; junction bases with no gene match: 8.

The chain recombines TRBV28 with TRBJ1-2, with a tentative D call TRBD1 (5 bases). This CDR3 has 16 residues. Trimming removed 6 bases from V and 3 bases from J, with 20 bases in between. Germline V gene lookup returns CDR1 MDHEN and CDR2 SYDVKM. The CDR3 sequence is CASSPPTWGNYYGYTF. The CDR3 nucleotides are TGTGCCAGCAGCCCCCCAACGTGGGGGAATTACTATGGCTACACCTTC.

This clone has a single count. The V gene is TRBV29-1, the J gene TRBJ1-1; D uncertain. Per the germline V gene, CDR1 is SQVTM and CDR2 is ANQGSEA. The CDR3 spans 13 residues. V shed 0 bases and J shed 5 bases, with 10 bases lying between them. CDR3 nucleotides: TGCAGCGTTGAAGAGCCGACCGGGACTGAAGCTTTCTTT. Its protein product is CSVEEPTGTEAFF. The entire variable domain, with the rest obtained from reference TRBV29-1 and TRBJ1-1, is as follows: SAVISQKPSRDICQRGTSLTIQCQVDSQVTMMFWYRQQPGQSLTLIATANQGSEATYESGFVIDKFPISRPNLTFSTLTVSNMSPEDSSIYLCSVEEPTGTEAFFGQGTRLTVV.

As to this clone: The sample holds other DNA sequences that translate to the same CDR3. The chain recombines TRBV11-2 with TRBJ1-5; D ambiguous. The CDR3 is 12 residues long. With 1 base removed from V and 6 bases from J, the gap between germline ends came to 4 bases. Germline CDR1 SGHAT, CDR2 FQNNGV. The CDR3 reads CASSLAGQPQHF. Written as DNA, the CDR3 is TGTGCCAGCAGCTTAGCTGGTCAGCCCCAGCATTTT.

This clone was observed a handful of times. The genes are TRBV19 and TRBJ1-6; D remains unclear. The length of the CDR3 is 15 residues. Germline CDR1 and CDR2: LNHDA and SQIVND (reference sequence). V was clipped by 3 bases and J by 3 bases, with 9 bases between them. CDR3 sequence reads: CASSMNSLYNSPLHF. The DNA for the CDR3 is TGTGCCAGTAGTATGAACAGCCTCTATAATTCACCCCTCCACTTT.

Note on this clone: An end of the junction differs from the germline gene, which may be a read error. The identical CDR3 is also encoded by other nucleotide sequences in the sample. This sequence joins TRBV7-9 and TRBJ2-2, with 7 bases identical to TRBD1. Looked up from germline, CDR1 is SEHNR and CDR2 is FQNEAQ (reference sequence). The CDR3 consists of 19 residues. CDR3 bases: TGCGCCAGCAGCTACCAGACAGGGCGCGTTTACTACCCAAGCGGGGAGCTGTTTTTT. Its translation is CASSYQTGRVYYPSGELFF.

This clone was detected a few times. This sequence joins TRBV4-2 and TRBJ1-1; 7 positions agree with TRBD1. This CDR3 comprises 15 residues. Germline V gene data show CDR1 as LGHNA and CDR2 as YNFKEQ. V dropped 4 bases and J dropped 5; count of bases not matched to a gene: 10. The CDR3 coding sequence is TGTGCCAGCAGCCTAAAGGGGGACAGCTCAACTGAAGCTTTCTTT. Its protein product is CASSLKGDSSTEAFF.

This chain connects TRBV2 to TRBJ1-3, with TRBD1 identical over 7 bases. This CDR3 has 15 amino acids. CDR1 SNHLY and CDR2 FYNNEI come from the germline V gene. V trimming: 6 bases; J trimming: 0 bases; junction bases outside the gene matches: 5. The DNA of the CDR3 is TGTGCCAGCAGGAACCCAGGGGGCTCTGGAAACACCATATATTTT. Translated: CASRNPGGSGNTIYF. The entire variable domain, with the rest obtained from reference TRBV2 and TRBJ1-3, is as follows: EPEVTQTPSHQVTQMGQEVILRCVPISNHLYFYWYRQILGQKVEFLVSFYNNEISEKSEIFDDQFSVERPDGSNFTLKIRSTKLEDSAMYFCASRNPGGSGNTIYFGEGSWLTVV.

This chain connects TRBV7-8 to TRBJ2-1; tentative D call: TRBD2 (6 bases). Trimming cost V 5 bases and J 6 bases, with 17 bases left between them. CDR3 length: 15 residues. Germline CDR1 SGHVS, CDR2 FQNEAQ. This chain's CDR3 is CASSVGTRPTNEQFF. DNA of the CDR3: TGTGCCAGCAGCGTCGGGACTCGTCCAACCAATGAGCAGTTCTTC.

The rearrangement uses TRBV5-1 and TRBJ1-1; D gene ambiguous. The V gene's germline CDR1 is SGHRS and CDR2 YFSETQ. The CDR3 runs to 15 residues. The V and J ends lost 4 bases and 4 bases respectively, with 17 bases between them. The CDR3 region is CASSVYRPSGTEAFF. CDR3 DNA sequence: TGCGCCAGCAGCGTTTACCGGCCCTCCGGCACTGAAGCTTTCTTT.

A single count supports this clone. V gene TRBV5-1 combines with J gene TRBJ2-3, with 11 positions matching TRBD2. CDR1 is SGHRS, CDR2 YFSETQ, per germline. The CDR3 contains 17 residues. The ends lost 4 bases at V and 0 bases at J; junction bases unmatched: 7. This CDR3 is CASSALGTSGSTDTQYF. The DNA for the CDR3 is TGCGCCAGCAGCGCCCTGGGGACTAGCGGCAGCACAGATACGCAGTATTTT.

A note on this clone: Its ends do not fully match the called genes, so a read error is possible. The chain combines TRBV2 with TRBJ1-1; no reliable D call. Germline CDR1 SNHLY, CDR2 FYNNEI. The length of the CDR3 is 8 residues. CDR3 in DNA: TGTGCCAGCACTGAAGCTTTCTTT. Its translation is CASTEAFF.

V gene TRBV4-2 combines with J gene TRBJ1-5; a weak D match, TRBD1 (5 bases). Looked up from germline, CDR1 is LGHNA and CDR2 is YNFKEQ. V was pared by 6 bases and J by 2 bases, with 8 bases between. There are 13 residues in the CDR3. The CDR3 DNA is TGTGCCAGCAGTTGGGGGGGCAATCAGCCCCAGCATTTT. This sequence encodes CASSWGGNQPQHF.

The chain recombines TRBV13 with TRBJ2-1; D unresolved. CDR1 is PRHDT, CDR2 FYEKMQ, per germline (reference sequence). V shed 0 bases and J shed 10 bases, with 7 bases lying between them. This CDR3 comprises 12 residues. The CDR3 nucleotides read TGTGCCAGCAGCTTAGGGGCCAGAGAGCAGTTCTTC. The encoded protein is CASSLGAREQFF.

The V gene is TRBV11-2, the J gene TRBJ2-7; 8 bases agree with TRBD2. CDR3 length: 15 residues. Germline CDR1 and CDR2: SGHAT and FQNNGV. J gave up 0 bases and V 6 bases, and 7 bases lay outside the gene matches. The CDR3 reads CASSRERGSSYEQYF. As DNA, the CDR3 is TGTGCCAGCAGTCGGGAGCGGGGGAGCTCCTACGAGCAGTACTTC.

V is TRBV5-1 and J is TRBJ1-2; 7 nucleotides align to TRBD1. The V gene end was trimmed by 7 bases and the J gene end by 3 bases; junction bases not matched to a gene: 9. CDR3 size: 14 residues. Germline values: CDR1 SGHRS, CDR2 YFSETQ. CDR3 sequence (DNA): TGCGCCAGCGCGCCAGGGGGATTAGACTATGGCTACACCTTC. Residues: CASAPGGLDYGYTF.

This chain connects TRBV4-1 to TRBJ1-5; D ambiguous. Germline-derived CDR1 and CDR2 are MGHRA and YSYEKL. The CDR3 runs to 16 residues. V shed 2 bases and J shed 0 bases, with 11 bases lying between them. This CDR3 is CASSQILIYSNQPQHF. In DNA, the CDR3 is TGCGCCAGCAGCCAAATTTTGATTTATAGCAATCAGCCCCAGCATTTT.

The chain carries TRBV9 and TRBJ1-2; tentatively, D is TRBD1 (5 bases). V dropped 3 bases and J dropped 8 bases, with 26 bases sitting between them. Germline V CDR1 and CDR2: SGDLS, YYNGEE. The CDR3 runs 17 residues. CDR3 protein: CASSAEREGSRGSGYTF. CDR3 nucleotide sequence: TGTGCCAGCAGCGCCGAGCGGGAGGGGTCCCGCGGGAGCGGCTACACCTTC.

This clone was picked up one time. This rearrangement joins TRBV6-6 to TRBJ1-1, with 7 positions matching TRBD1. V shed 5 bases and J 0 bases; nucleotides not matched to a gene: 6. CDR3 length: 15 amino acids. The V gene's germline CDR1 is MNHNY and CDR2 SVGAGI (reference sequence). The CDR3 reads CASSKEGALNTEAFF. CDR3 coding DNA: TGTGCCAGCAGTAAAGAGGGGGCCTTGAACACTGAAGCTTTCTTT.

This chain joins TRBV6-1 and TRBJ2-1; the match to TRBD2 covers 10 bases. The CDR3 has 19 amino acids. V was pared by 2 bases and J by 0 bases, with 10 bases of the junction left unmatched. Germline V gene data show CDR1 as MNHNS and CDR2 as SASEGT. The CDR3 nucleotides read TGTGCCAGCAGTGAACCCCGACTAGCGGGCATCAGCTCCTACAATGAGCAGTTCTTC. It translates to CASSEPRLAGISSYNEQFF.

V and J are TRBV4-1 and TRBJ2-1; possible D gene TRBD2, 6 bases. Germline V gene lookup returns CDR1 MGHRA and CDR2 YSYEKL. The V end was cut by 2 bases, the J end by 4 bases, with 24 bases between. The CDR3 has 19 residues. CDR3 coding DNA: TGCGCCAGCAGCCAAAGCTGGGGCCGGGACTCTCATACGTACAATGAGCAGTTCTTC. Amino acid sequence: CASSQSWGRDSHTYNEQFF.

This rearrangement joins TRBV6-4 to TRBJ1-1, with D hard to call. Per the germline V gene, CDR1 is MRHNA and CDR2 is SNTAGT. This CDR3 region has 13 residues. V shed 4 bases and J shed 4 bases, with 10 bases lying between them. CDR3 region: CASSGARGTEAFF. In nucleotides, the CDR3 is TGTGCCAGCAGTGGTGCCCGAGGCACTGAAGCTTTCTTT.

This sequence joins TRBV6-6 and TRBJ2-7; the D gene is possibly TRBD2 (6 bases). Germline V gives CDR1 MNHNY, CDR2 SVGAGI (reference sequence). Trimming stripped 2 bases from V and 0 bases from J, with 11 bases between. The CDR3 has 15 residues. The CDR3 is CASSYMEGSSYEQYF. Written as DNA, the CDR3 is TGTGCCAGCAGTTACATGGAGGGAAGCTCCTACGAGCAGTACTTC.

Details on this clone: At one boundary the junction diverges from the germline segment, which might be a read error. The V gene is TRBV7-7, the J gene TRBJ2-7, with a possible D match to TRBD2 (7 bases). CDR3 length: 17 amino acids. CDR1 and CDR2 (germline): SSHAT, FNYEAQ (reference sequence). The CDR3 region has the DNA TGTGCTAGCAGCTTAGGGGGGGTCGGGGGTTCGTCCTACGAGCAGTACTTC. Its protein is CASSLGGVGGSSYEQYF.